The 25 T cell receptor beta chains listed next were all sequenced from one sample in a study of shared clonotypes between healthy human individuals. Profiling relied on immunoSEQ multiplex PCR, and the TCRdb table lists in-frame clones only, not all of them. The sample holds roughly 2.6 million clones; 90% to 95% are singletons and the top ten take around 0.15%. The sample consisted of naive CD4+ T cells sorted from blood. The subset was: CD45RA+ positively selected. These receptors were taken from a man aged 18 to 29 in good health.

The chain recombines TRBV5-1 with TRBJ2-5; TRBD2 matches 11 bases. The DNA end is a closer match to TRBJ2-7, so the J assignment may be wrong. This CDR3 region has 16 residues. Germline-derived CDR1 and CDR2 are SGHRS and YFSETQ. The CDR3 protein is CASSLTIASGGYEQYF. The CDR3 bases are TGCGCCAGCAGCTTGACGATCGCTAGCGGGGGGTACGAGCAGTACTTC.

V is TRBV6-1 and J is TRBJ2-7; 7 bases align to TRBD2. V shed 6 bases and J 3 bases; nucleotides not matched to a gene: 5. Germline V gives CDR1 MNHNS, CDR2 SASEGT. This CDR3 contains 13 residues. DNA of the CDR3: TGTGCCAGCAGCAACGGGAGGCACTACGAGCAGTACTTC. Protein: CASSNGRHYEQYF.

The chain recombines TRBV11-3 with TRBJ2-1; 13 bases line up with TRBD2. Germline lookup yields CDR1 SGHNT and CDR2 YENEEA. This CDR3 region has 17 residues. V gave up 1 base and J gave up 2 bases; unmatched junction bases: 2. The CDR3 spells CASSLGTSGGPYNEQFF. The CDR3 nucleotides read TGTGCCAGCAGCTTAGGGACTAGCGGGGGCCCCTACAATGAGCAGTTCTTC.

DNA of the CDR3: TGTGCCAGCAGCACTAGGACAGGTGGACTTTATGGCTACACCTTC. Translated, it gives CASSTRTGGLYGYTF. The gene calls are TRBV9 and TRBJ1-2, with 7 bases that match TRBD1. With V trimmed by 4 bases and J by 5 bases, 11 bases remained unmatched. The CDR3 covers 15 residues. Germline CDR1 is SGDLS and CDR2 is YYNGEE.

This chain joins TRBV9 and TRBJ2-2; 8 bases fit TRBD2. J lost 3 bases, V lost 4 bases, and 2 bases had no gene match. Germline V gene sequence: CDR1 SGDLS, CDR2 YYNGEE. This CDR3 has 14 amino acids. The CDR3 nucleotides are TGTGCCAGCAGCTTACTAGCGGACACCGGGGAGCTGTTTTTT. It is translated as CASSLLADTGELFF.

V gene TRBV28 combines with J gene TRBJ1-6; 7 positions agree with TRBD1. V shed 2 bases, J shed 7 bases, and the junction held 14 bases outside the gene matches. This CDR3 comprises 18 residues. Germline V gene data show CDR1 as MDHEN and CDR2 as SYDVKM. CDR3: CASSLRQGVYGGNSPLHF. The CDR3 DNA reads as TGTGCCAGCAGTTTACGCCAGGGGGTTTATGGAGGCAATTCACCCCTCCACTTT.

The rearrangement joins TRBV28 to TRBJ1-1; the match to TRBD1 covers 10 bases. The CDR3 covers 12 residues. J was trimmed by 11 bases and V by 4 bases; bases with no gene match: 4. Germline-derived CDR1 and CDR2 are MDHEN and SYDVKM. CDR3 amino acids: CASSSRQGAAFF. The CDR3 DNA reads TGTGCCAGCAGTTCAAGACAGGGGGCGGCTTTCTTT.

The rearrangement links TRBV6-1 to TRBJ1-2; 8 bases align to TRBD1. The length of the CDR3 is 15 residues. Germline V gene sequence: CDR1 MNHNS, CDR2 SASEGT. V gave up 6 bases and J gave up 5 bases; unmatched junction bases: 11. This CDR3 reads CASSATRQGTYGYTF. CDR3 DNA sequence: TGTGCCAGCAGCGCAACCCGACAGGGGACTTATGGCTACACCTTC.

The rearrangement links TRBV5-1 to TRBJ2-7; D gene uncertain. The germline V gene encodes CDR1 SGHRS and CDR2 YFSETQ. The CDR3 is 14 amino acids. Deletions cut 4 bases from V and 2 bases from J, with 13 bases between. CDR3 sequence reads: CASSTEKITYEQYF. CDR3 nucleotide sequence: TGCGCCAGCAGCACAGAGAAGATAACCTACGAGCAGTACTTC.

This chain uses TRBV19 with TRBJ2-7, with TRBD1 as a possible D gene (6 bases). This CDR3 spans 16 amino acids. Between the trimmed V and J ends, which lost 4 bases and 2 bases, there was a span of 18 bases. The V gene's germline CDR1 is LNHDA and CDR2 SQIVND (reference sequence). Here the CDR3 reads CASSTPTGHATYEQYF. CDR3 sequence (DNA): TGTGCCAGTAGTACACCGACGGGACACGCGACCTACGAGCAGTACTTC. Combining the CDR3 with reference TRBV19 and TRBJ2-7 gives the whole variable domain DGGITQSPKYLFRKEGQNVTLSCEQNLNHDAMYWYRQDPGQGLRLIYYSQIVNDFQKGDIAEGYSVSREKKESFPLTVTSAQKNPTAFYLCASSTPTGHATYEQYFGPGTRLTVT.

J is TRBJ2-7 and V is TRBV18; D might be TRBD1 or TRBD2, each matching 5 bases. This CDR3 has 14 residues. The V gene's germline CDR1 is KGHSH and CDR2 LQKENI. V was trimmed by 5 bases and J by 3 bases, leaving 14 bases between them. The DNA of the CDR3 is TGTGCCAGCTCAACCGGGACGGCATACTACGAGCAGTACTTC. Translation: CASSTGTAYYEQYF.

The chain uses TRBV9 and TRBJ2-1; D possibly corresponds to TRBD1 (6 bases). Germline V CDR1 and CDR2: SGDLS, YYNGEE. The germline V and J ends were trimmed by 4 bases and 9 bases, with 14 bases remaining between them. The CDR3 sequence is 13 residues long. The CDR3: CASSQTRGGEQFF. The CDR3, as DNA: TGTGCCAGCAGCCAAACCAGGGGTGGTGAGCAGTTCTTC.

The gene calls are TRBV10-1 and TRBJ2-5; D remains ambiguous. V lost 0 bases and J lost 7, with 9 bases in between. Germline CDR1 WNHNN, CDR2 SYGVQD (reference sequence). This CDR3 has 13 amino acids. The CDR3 DNA follows: TGCGCCAGCAGTGAGTCCAAAATGGGGACCCAGTACTTC. This codes for CASSESKMGTQYF.

This chain connects TRBV5-1 to TRBJ2-1; D possibly corresponds to TRBD1 (5 bases). The germline V gene has CDR1 SGHRS and CDR2 YFSETQ. The CDR3 is 13 residues long. V shed 5 bases and J shed 6 bases, with 12 bases lying between them. CDR3 loop: CASSTREVNEQFF. The CDR3 region has the DNA TGCGCCAGCAGTACCAGGGAAGTCAATGAGCAGTTCTTC.

The chain links TRBV7-3 to TRBJ2-1; unclear D gene. CDR1 is SGHTA, CDR2 FQGTGA, per germline. V gave up 1 base and J gave up 7 bases, with 14 bases separating them. The CDR3 runs to 15 residues. In DNA, the CDR3 is TGTGCCAGCAGCTTAAACTCTCTTGGCTTAAATGAGCAGTTCTTC. Protein product: CASSLNSLGLNEQFF.

This sequence joins TRBV29-1 and TRBJ2-1; D unclear. V was cut by 7 bases and J by 4 bases, with 5 bases left in between. CDR1 is SQVTM, CDR2 ANQGSEA, per germline. This CDR3 has 10 residues. CDR3 amino acids: CSATYNEQFF. DNA of the CDR3: TGCAGCGCCACGTACAATGAGCAGTTCTTC.

A word on this clone: Other DNA sequences in this specimen translate into the identical CDR3. This chain links TRBV5-1 with TRBJ1-3; D remains ambiguous. This CDR3 comprises 15 residues. Trimming cost V 0 bases and J 0 bases, with 7 bases left between them. The V gene's germline CDR1 is SGHRS and CDR2 YFSETQ. The CDR3 region has the DNA TGCGCCAGCAGCTTGGGACCGATCTCTGGAAACACCATATATTTT. Its translation is CASSLGPISGNTIYF. Complete variable domain (other parts from reference TRBV5-1 and TRBJ1-3): KAGVTQTPRYLIKTRGQQVTLSCSPISGHRSVSWYQQTPGQGLQFLFEYFSETQRNKGNFPGRFSGRQFSNSRSEMNVSTLELGDSALYLCASSLGPISGNTIYFGEGSWLTVV.

The chain links TRBV30 to TRBJ2-1; no clear D. The CDR3 loop spans 15 amino acids. The V gene lost 2 bases and the J gene lost 0 bases, with 11 bases spanning the gap. Germline-derived CDR1 and CDR2 are GTSNPN and SVGIG (reference sequence). CDR3 DNA: TGTGCCTGGAGTATAGGCAGGAGCTCCTACAATGAGCAGTTCTTC. It translates to CAWSIGRSSYNEQFF.

The V gene is TRBV19, the J gene TRBJ1-1, with D tentatively TRBD1 (5 bases). The CDR3 spans 13 residues. Germline values: CDR1 LNHDA, CDR2 SQIVND (reference sequence). Trimming cost V 6 bases and J 7 bases, with 15 bases left between them. CDR3: CASRGGTAGEAFF. CDR3 bases: TGTGCCAGTAGGGGGGGGACTGCGGGTGAAGCTTTCTTT.

The genes are TRBV11-2 and TRBJ2-5, with D unclear. V was clipped by 0 bases and J by 5 bases, with 13 bases between them. Germline lookup yields CDR1 SGHAT and CDR2 FQNNGV. The CDR3 is 15 residues long. CDR3 nucleotides: TGTGCCAGCAGCTTAGATGGCCCCCCTAGGGAGACCCAGTACTTC. Translating it yields CASSLDGPPRETQYF.

The chain has TRBV6-5 and TRBJ1-1; 12 bases align to TRBD1. The V and J ends lost 7 bases and 7 bases, in that order; junction bases with no gene match: 10. Germline V gene lookup returns CDR1 MNHEY and CDR2 SVGAGI. The CDR3 extends over 15 amino acids. This chain's CDR3 is CASTEGQGAWGEAFF. In DNA form, the CDR3 reads TGTGCCAGCACCGAGGGACAGGGGGCATGGGGTGAAGCTTTCTTT.

The V call is TRBV7-9, the J call TRBJ2-2; 9 positions match TRBD1. Per germline, CDR1 SEHNR and CDR2 FQNEAQ (reference sequence). V dropped 5 bases and J dropped 1; count of bases not matched to a gene: 5. The CDR3 has 16 residues. CDR3 in DNA: TGTGCCAGCAGCCCCCCGGGACAGGGGAACACCGGGGAGCTGTTTTTT. Its protein is CASSPPGQGNTGELFF. Full variable domain (missing parts from reference TRBV7-9 and TRBJ2-2): DTGVSQNPRHKITKRGQNVTFRCDPISEHNRLYWYRQTLGQGPEFLTYFQNEAQLEKSRLLSDRFSAERPKGSFSTLEIQRTEQGDSAMYLCASSPPGQGNTGELFFGEGSRLTVL.

V gene TRBV6-6 combines with J gene TRBJ1-6; no clear D. The V end was cut by 3 bases, the J end by 8 bases, with 11 bases between. The length of the CDR3 is 14 residues. In germline, CDR1 is MNHNY, CDR2 SVGAGI (reference sequence). The CDR3 sequence is CASSYLGKDSPLHF. CDR3 DNA: TGTGCCAGCAGTTATCTGGGGAAGGATTCACCCCTCCACTTT.

Of note for this clone: The same CDR3 also results from other DNA sequences found in this sample. V usage is TRBV5-1 and J usage is TRBJ2-1; 10 bases are shared with TRBD1. This CDR3 contains 14 residues. The V gene end was trimmed by 3 bases and the J gene end by 4 bases; junction bases not matched to a gene: 1. The germline V gene has CDR1 SGHRS and CDR2 YFSETQ. The CDR3 region has the DNA TGCGCCAGCAGCTCGGGACAGGGGTACAATGAGCAGTTCTTC. Translating it yields CASSSGQGYNEQFF.

This rearrangement joins TRBV7-8 to TRBJ2-1, with TRBD2 matching over 7 bases. The CDR3 extends over 15 amino acids. Germline-derived CDR1 and CDR2 are SGHVS and FQNEAQ. Unmatched junction bases numbered 6, after V lost 7 bases and J lost 0 bases. The CDR3 DNA follows: TGTGCCAGCAAATCAGAGCGGGGCTCCTACAATGAGCAGTTCTTC. Translation: CASKSERGSYNEQFF. Using reference TRBV7-8 and TRBJ2-1 for the parts outside the CDR3, the full variable domain is GAGVSQSPRYKVAKRGQDVALRCDPISGHVSLFWYQQALGQGPEFLTYFQNEAQLDKSGLPSDRFFAERPEGSVSTLKIQRTQQEDSAVYLCASKSERGSYNEQFFGPGTRLTVL.